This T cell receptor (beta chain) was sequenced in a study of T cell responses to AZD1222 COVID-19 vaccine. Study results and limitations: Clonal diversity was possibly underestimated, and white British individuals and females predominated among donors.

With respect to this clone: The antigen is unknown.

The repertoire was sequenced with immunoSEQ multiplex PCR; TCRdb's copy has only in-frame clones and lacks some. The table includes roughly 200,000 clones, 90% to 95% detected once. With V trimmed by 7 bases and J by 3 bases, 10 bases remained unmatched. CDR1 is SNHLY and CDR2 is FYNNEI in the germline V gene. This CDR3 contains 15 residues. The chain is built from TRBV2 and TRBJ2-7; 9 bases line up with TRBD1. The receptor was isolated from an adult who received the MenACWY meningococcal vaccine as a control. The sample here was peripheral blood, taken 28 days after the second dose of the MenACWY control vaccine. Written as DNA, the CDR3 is TGTGCCAGCAACCTACAGGGGGCAGGGGACTACGAGCAGTACTTC. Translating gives CASNLQGAGDYEQYF.